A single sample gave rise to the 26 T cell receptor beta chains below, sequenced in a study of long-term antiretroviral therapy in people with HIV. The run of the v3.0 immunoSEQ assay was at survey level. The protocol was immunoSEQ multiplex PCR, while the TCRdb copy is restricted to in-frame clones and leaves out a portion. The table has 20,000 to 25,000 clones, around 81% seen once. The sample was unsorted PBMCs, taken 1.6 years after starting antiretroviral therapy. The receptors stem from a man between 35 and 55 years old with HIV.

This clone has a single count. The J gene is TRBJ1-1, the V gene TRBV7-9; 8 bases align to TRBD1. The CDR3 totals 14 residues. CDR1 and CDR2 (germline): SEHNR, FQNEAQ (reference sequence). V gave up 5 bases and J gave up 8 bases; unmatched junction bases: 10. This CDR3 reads CASSGRDRSPEAFF. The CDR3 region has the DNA TGTGCCAGCAGCGGCCGGGACAGGTCGCCCGAAGCTTTCTTT.

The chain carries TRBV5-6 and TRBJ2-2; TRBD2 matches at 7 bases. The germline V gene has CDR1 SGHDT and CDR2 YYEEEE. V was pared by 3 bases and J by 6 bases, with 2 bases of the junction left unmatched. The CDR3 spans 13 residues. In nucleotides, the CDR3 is TGTGCCAGCAGCTGGGGGGGGGCCGGGGAGCTGTTTTTT. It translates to CASSWGGAGELFF.

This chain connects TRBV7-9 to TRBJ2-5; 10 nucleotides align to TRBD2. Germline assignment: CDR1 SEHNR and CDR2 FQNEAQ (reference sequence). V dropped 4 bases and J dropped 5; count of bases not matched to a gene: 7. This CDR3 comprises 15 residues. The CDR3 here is CASSSGGLAAETQYF. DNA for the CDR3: TGTGCCAGCAGCTCAGGAGGACTAGCGGCGGAGACCCAGTACTTC.

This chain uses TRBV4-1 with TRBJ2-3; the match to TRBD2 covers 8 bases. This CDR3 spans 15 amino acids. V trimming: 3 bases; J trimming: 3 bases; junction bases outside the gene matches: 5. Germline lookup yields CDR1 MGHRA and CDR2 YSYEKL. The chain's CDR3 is CASSHGLAQTDTQYF. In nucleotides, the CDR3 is TGCGCCAGCAGCCATGGACTAGCTCAGACAGATACGCAGTATTTT.

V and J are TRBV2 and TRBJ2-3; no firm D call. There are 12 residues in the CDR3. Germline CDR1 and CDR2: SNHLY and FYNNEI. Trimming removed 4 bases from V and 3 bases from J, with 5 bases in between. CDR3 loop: CASSVWTDTQYF. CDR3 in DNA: TGTGCCAGCAGTGTATGGACAGATACGCAGTATTTT.

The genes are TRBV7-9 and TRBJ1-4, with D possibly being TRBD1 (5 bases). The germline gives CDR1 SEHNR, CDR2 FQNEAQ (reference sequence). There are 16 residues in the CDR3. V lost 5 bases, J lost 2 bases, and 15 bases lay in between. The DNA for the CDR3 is TGTGCCAGCAGCGACAGCGATGGGGGTACTAATGAAAAACTGTTTTTT. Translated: CASSDSDGGTNEKLFF.

CDR3 nucleotide sequence: TGTGCCAGTAGTAGACAGGGTGACGAAAAACTGTTTTTT. Protein: CASSRQGDEKLFF. The V gene is TRBV19, the J gene TRBJ1-4; 7 bases agree with TRBD1. This CDR3 comprises 13 residues. V dropped 4 bases and J dropped 8; count of bases not matched to a gene: 4. The germline CDR1 and CDR2 sequences are LNHDA and SQIVND (reference sequence).

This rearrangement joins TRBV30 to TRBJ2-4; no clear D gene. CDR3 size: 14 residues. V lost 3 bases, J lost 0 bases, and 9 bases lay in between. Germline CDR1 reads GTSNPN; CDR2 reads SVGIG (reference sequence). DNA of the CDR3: TGTGCCTGGAGGCCGAAGCTAGCCAAAAACATTCAGTACTTC. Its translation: CAWRPKLAKNIQYF.

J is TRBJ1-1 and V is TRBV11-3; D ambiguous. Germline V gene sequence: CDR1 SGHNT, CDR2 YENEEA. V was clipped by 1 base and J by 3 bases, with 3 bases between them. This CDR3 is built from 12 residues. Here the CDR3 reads CASSLGDTEAFF. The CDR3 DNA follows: TGTGCCAGCAGCTTAGGGGACACTGAAGCTTTCTTT.

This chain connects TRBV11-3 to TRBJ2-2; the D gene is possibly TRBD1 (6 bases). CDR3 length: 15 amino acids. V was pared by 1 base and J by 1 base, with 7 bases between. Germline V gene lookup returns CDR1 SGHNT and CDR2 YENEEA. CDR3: CASSLAQGNTGELFF. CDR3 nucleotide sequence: TGTGCCAGCAGCTTAGCACAGGGGAACACCGGGGAGCTGTTTTTT.

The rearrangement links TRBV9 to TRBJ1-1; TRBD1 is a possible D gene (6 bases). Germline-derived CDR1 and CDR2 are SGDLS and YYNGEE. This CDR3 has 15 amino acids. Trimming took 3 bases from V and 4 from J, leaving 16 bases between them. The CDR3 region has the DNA TGTGCCAGCAGCGGGGACATCACACGGGGCACTGAAGCTTTCTTT. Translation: CASSGDITRGTEAFF.

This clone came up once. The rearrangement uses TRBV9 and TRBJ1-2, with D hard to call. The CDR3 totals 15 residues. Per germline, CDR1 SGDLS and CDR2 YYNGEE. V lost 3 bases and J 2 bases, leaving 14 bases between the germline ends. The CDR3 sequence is CASSADQGRNYGYTF. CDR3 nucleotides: TGTGCCAGCAGCGCAGACCAAGGGCGGAACTATGGCTACACCTTC.

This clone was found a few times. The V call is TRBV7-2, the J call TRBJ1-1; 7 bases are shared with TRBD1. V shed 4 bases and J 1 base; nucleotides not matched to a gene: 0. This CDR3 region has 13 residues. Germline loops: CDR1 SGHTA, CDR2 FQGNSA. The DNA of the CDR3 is TGTGCCAGCAGCTGGACAGGGAACACTGAAGCTTTCTTT. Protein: CASSWTGNTEAFF.

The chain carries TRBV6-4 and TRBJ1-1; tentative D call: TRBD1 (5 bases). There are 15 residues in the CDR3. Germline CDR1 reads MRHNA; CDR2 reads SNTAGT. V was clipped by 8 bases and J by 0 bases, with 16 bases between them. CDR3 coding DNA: TGTGCCAGCGGGTCCGGGACTCCAGTGAACACTGAAGCTTTCTTT. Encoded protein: CASGSGTPVNTEAFF.

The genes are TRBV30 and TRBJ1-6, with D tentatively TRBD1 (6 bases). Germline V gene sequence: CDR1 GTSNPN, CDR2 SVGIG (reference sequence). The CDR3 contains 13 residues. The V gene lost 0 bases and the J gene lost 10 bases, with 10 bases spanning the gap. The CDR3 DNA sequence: TGTGCCTGGAGTGTACAGGGACTCTCACCCCTCCACTTT. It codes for CAWSVQGLSPLHF. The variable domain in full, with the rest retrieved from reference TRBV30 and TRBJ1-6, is SQTIHQWPATLVQPVGSPLSLECTVEGTSNPNLYWYRQAAGRGLQLLFYSVGIGQISSEVPQNLSASRPQDRQFILSSKKLLLSDSGFYLCAWSVQGLSPLHFGNGTRLTVT.

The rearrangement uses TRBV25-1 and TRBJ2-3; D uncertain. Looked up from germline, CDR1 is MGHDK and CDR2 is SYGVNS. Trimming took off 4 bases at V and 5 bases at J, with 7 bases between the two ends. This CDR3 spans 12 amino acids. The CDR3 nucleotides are TGTGCCAGCAGTGGGATACTAGATACGCAGTATTTT. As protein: CASSGILDTQYF.

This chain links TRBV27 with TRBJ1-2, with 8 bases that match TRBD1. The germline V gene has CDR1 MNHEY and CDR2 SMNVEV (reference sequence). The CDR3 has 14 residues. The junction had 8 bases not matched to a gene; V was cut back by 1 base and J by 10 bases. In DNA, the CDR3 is TGTGCCAGCAGTTTATGGCAGGGGGCGATTAACTACACCTTC. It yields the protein CASSLWQGAINYTF.

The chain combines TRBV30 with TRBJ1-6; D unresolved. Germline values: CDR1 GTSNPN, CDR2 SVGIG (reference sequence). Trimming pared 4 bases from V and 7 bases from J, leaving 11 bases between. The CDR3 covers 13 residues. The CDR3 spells CAWKPVLNSPLHF. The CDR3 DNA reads TGTGCCTGGAAGCCAGTGTTAAATTCACCCCTCCACTTT.

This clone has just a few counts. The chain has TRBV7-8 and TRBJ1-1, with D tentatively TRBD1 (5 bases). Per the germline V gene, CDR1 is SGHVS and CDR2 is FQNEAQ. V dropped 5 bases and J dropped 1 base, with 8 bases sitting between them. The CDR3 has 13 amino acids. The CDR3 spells CASSITGNTEAFF. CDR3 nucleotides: TGTGCCAGCAGCATTACAGGGAACACTGAAGCTTTCTTT.

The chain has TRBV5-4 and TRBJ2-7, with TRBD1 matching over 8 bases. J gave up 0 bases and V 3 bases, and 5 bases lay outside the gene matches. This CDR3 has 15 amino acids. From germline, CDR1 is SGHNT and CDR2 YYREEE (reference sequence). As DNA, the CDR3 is TGTGCCAGCAGCTCCCGACAGGGGTCCTCCTACGAGCAGTACTTC. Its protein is CASSSRQGSSYEQYF.

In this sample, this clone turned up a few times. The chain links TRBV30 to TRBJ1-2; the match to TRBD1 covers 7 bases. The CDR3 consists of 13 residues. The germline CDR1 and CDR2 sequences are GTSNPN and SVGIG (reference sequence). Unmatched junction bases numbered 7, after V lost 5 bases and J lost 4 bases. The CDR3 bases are TGTGCCTGGGGTACAGGGGTTGCCTATGGCTACACCTTC. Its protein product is CAWGTGVAYGYTF.

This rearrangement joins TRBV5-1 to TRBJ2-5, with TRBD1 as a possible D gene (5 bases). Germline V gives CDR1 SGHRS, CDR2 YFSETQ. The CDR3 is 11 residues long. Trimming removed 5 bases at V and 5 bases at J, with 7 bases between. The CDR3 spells CASRGLETQYF. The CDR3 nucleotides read TGCGCCAGCAGGGGGCTTGAGACCCAGTACTTC.

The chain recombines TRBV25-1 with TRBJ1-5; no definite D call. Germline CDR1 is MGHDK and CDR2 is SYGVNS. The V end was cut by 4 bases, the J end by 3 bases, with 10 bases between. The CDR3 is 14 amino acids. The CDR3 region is CASSVGDTNQPQHF. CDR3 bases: TGTGCCAGCAGTGTGGGAGATACCAATCAGCCCCAGCATTTT.

In DNA, the CDR3 is TGTGCCAGCAGTTACCCCGGTTCAAACACTGAAGCTTTCTTT. It translates to CASSYPGSNTEAFF. The rearrangement uses TRBV6-5 and TRBJ1-1; D is unresolved. With 2 bases removed from V and 2 bases from J, the gap between germline ends came to 9 bases. CDR1 and CDR2 from the germline V gene are MNHEY and SVGAGI. The CDR3 covers 14 residues.

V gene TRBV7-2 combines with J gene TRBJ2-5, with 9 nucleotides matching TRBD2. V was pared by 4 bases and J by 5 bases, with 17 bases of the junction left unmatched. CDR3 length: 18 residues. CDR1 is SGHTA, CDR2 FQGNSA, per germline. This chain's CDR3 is CASSSYLDSGRRGETQYF. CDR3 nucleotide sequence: TGTGCCAGCAGCTCTTACTTAGATAGCGGGAGAAGGGGGGAGACCCAGTACTTC.

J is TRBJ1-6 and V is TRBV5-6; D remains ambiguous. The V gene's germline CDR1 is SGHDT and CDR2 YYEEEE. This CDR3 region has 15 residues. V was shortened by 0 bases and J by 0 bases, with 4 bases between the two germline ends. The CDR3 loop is CASSLGSSYNSPLHF. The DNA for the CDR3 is TGTGCCAGCAGCTTGGGGAGCTCCTATAATTCACCCCTCCACTTT.